This entry lists 5 T cell receptor beta chains sequenced from one sample in a study of regulatory T cells in long-lasting Graves disease. Noted time point: persistent/refractory GD, antithyroid drugs over 5 years with positive TRAb. PBMC-derived RNA was used for the TCR library. Arm-PCR of CDR3 regions and iRepertoire HTBI primers were used to build TCR beta libraries. A single record per CDR3 protein comes from TCRdb applying MiXCR to the multiplex PCR reads. The data contain hundreds of thousands of distinct CDR3 sequences, about 20% of them seen just once; the ten biggest clones take up roughly 20%. The sample here was peripheral blood mononuclear cells (PBMCs), taken when the disease was refractory, from a patient treated with antithyroid drugs. The receptors were gathered from a female donor with Graves disease.

The rearrangement joins TRBV7-3 to TRBJ2-2, with D maybe TRBD2 (5 bases). CDR3 length equals 14 residues. V lost 10 bases, J lost 5 bases, and 17 bases lay in between. Germline V gene sequence: CDR1 SGHTA, CDR2 FQGTGA. The CDR3 DNA follows: TGTGCCACCCAGTGGGGTAGAGGGACCGGGGAGCTGTTTTTT. As protein: CATQWGRGTGELFF.

The V and J genes are TRBV7-2 and TRBJ2-7, with a tentative D call TRBD1 (6 bases). This CDR3 has 15 amino acids. CDR1 is SGHTA, CDR2 FQGNSA, per germline. Trimming removed 1 base from V and 5 bases from J, with 15 bases in between. The CDR3, as DNA: TGTGCCAGCAGCTTAGTAGAACAGGGCCCCAACGAGCAGTACTTC. Encoded protein: CASSLVEQGPNEQYF.

V usage is TRBV28 and J usage is TRBJ1-4, with D hard to call. Per germline, CDR1 MDHEN and CDR2 SYDVKM. The germline V and J ends were trimmed by 6 bases and 10 bases, with 12 bases remaining between them. This CDR3 has 12 residues. In nucleotides, the CDR3 is TGTGCCAGCAGCCCCCACTGGGGAAAACTGTTTTTT. Its protein is CASSPHWGKLFF.

Many counts were recorded for this clonotype. This chain connects TRBV27 to TRBJ1-1; unclear D gene. Trimming took 6 bases from V and 8 from J, leaving 16 bases between them. Germline CDR1 is MNHEY and CDR2 is SMNVEV (reference sequence). This CDR3 has 13 residues. In DNA, the CDR3 is TGTGCCAGCAGCTTACGGAGGGAAGGCGAAGCTTTCTTT. Protein: CASSLRREGEAFF.

In DNA form, the CDR3 reads TGTGCCAGCTCCGCGGCAGGGACGACTAGCTATGGCTACACCTTC. Translating it yields CASSAAGTTSYGYTF. The rearrangement uses TRBV27 and TRBJ1-2, with a possible D match to TRBD1 (5 bases). The CDR3 has 15 residues. With 8 bases removed from V and 4 bases from J, the gap between germline ends came to 20 bases. Germline V gives CDR1 MNHEY, CDR2 SMNVEV (reference sequence).